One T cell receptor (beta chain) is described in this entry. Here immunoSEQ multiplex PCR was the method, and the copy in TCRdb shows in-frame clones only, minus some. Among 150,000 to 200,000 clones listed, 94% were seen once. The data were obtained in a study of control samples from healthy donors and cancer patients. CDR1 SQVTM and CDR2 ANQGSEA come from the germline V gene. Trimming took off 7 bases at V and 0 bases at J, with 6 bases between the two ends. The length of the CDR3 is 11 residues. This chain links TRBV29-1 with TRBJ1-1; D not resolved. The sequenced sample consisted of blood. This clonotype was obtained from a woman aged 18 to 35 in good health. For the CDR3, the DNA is TGCAGCGCCCTCATGAACACTGAAGCTTTCTTT. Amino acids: CSALMNTEAFF.